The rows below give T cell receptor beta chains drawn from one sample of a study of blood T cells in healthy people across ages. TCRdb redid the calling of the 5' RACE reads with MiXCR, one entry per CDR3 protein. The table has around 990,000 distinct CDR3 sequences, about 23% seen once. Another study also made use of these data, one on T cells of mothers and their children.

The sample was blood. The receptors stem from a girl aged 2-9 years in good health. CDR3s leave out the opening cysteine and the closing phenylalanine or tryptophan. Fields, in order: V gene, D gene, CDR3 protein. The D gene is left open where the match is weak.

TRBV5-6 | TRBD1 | ASSLVGTDKNIQY
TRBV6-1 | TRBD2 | ASRAGTSQETQY
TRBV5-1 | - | ASSLDSDGLGQETQY
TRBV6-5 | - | ASYGTGPRGGTEAF
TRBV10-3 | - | AISEGSNQPQH
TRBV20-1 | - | SAGTPISYEQY
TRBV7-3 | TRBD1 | ASSGDRERGGELF
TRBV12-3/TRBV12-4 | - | ASSSTLGVRTDAQY
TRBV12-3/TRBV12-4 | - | ASRVGPAYNSPLH
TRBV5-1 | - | ASSLDSLQGQY
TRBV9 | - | AGGGELF
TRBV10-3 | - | AISGTTPGTESGEQY
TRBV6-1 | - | ASSRDGYGYT
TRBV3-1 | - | ASSQVVGGRDEQF
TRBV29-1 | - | SVEDPSGWETQY
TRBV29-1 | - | SVLLLHRTGEETQY
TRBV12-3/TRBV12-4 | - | ASSLSGSGNTIY
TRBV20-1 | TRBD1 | SARGLQGEDYGYT
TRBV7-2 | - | ASSFGGRGWDTQY
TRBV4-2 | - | ASSPSLGGRASYEQY
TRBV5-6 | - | ASSFRRTKRTEAF
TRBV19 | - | ASNALQGGYGYT
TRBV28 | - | ASSFLRLQGYT
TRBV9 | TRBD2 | ASSTGTSGGQETQY
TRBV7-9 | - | ASSTGPHEQY
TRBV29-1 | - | SVEDQRYNEQF
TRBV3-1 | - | ASSQWGEANEKLF
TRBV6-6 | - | ASGGDSDYQPQH